Shown below are 13 T cell receptor beta chains from a single sample sequenced in a study of vaccination and CD4 T cells after COVID-19. The treatment denotes: roughly nine-day PBMC culture with coronavirus spike peptide pools or control peptides (ViraFEST assay). The unexposed donor provided CD4+ T cells, which were taken before the COVID-19 pandemic (2011-2018). The antigens these receptors bind are not known. Researchers used the Oncomine TCR Beta short-read assay to sequence DNA from cultured CD4+ T cells. Researchers extracted genomic DNA from CD4+ T cells that had been cultured. TCRdb passed the PCR reads through MiXCR, listing each CDR3 protein once. Here the sample spans roughly 12,000 distinct CDR3 sequences, about 39% being singletons. Sample: CD4+ T cells from blood, cultured in vitro. The receptors derive from a human donor in good health.

The rearrangement joins TRBV19 to TRBJ1-2; D possibly corresponds to TRBD1 (5 bases). The CDR3 spans 14 residues. CDR1 and CDR2 from the germline V gene are LNHDA and SQIVND (reference sequence). Trimming took off 3 bases at V and 5 bases at J, with 13 bases between the two ends. The CDR3 DNA reads as TGTGCCAGTAGTATCGTGGCGCAGGGATATGGCTACACCTTC. Amino acids: CASSIVAQGYGYTF.

This clonotype was detected a few times. This chain joins TRBV27 and TRBJ1-5, with D unclear. CDR3 length equals 10 residues. V was cut by 8 bases and J by 3 bases, with 2 bases left in between. Germline V gene data show CDR1 as MNHEY and CDR2 as SMNVEV (reference sequence). CDR3 protein: CASVNQPQHF. The CDR3 DNA sequence: TGTGCCAGCGTCAATCAGCCCCAGCATTTT.

This clonotype has only a few counts. The chain combines TRBV7-2 with TRBJ2-7, with D possibly TRBD2 on 5 matching bases. Germline CDR1 SGHTA, CDR2 FQGNSA. The germline V and J ends were trimmed by 4 bases and 2 bases, with 12 bases remaining between them. The CDR3 has 14 residues. The CDR3 here is CASSWKAETYEQYF. The CDR3, as DNA: TGTGCCAGCAGCTGGAAAGCGGAGACCTACGAGCAGTACTTC. Together with reference TRBV7-2 and TRBJ2-7, the CDR3 gives the full variable domain: GAGVSQSPSNKVTEKGKDVELRCDPISGHTALYWYRQSLGQGLEFLIYFQGNSAPDKSGLPSDRFSAERTGGSVSTLTIQRTQQEDSAVYLCASSWKAETYEQYFGPGTRLTVT.

This clonotype was seen a few times. The chain is built from TRBV6-5 and TRBJ1-5; D is uncertain. CDR1 is MNHEY, CDR2 SVGAGI, per germline. CDR3 size: 14 residues. V lost 2 bases, J lost 0 bases, and 5 bases lay in between. The CDR3 region is CASSYRDSNQPQHF. The CDR3, as DNA: TGTGCCAGCAGTTACAGGGATAGCAATCAGCCCCAGCATTTT.

The chain joins TRBV11-1 to TRBJ1-2; D is ambiguous. Trimming took 5 bases from V and 4 from J, leaving 14 bases between them. The CDR3 spans 14 residues. The V gene's germline CDR1 is SGHAT and CDR2 FQDESV (reference sequence). Here the CDR3 reads CASSDPGPLYGYTF. The DNA of the CDR3 is TGTGCCAGCAGCGACCCCGGGCCCCTCTATGGCTACACCTTC. Together with reference TRBV11-1 and TRBJ1-2, the CDR3 gives the full variable domain: EAEVAQSPRYKITEKSQAVAFWCDPISGHATLYWYRQILGQGPELLVQFQDESVVDDSQLPKDRFSAERLKGVDSTLKIQPAELGDSAMYLCASSDPGPLYGYTFGSGTRLTVV.

This clonotype appeared a few times. This chain connects TRBV20-1 to TRBJ2-2; TRBD2 is a possible D gene (6 bases). The V end lost 5 bases, the J end lost 1 base, and 11 bases lay between the germline ends. The CDR3 covers 14 residues. The germline gives CDR1 DFQATT, CDR2 SNEGSKA (reference sequence). The CDR3 DNA is TGCAGTGCTTCCGGGACTCTGAACACCGGGGAGCTGTTTTTT. It is translated as CSASGTLNTGELFF.

The V and J genes are TRBV11-2 and TRBJ2-6; tentative D call: TRBD1 (6 bases). This CDR3 comprises 16 residues. Trimming took off 5 bases at V and 0 bases at J, with 11 bases between the two ends. Germline CDR1 reads SGHAT; CDR2 reads FQNNGV. Here the CDR3 reads CASSLQGFSGANVLTF. The CDR3 nucleotides are TGTGCCAGCAGCCTCCAGGGGTTCTCTGGGGCCAACGTCCTGACTTTC.

This sequence joins TRBV30 and TRBJ1-2; 10 nucleotides match TRBD1. This CDR3 contains 17 residues. Germline CDR1 and CDR2: GTSNPN and SVGIG (reference sequence). J was trimmed by 0 bases and V by 1 base; bases with no gene match: 8. CDR3 bases: TGTGCCTGGAGTGGTGTCAGCGGGACAGGGGCTAACTATGGCTACACCTTC. As protein: CAWSGVSGTGANYGYTF. Based on the CDR3 plus reference TRBV30 and TRBJ1-2, the full variable domain is SQTIHQWPATLVQPVGSPLSLECTVEGTSNPNLYWYRQAAGRGLQLLFYSVGIGQISSEVPQNLSASRPQDRQFILSSKKLLLSDSGFYLCAWSGVSGTGANYGYTFGSGTRLTVV.

This clonotype was counted between two and nine times. The rearrangement links TRBV11-3 to TRBJ1-3; D gene uncertain. CDR1 is SGHNT and CDR2 is YENEEA in the germline V gene. Trimming stripped 2 bases from V and 2 bases from J, with 10 bases between. The CDR3 loop spans 15 amino acids. The CDR3 sequence is CASSLSGTTGNTIYF. In nucleotides, the CDR3 is TGTGCCAGCAGCTTATCAGGAACCACTGGAAACACCATATATTTT.

This chain connects TRBV12-3 or TRBV12-4 to TRBJ2-5; 8 nucleotides match TRBD1. J lost 4 bases, V lost 2 bases, and 0 bases had no gene match. This CDR3 is 13 amino acids long. The CDR3 sequence is CASSLQGAETQYF. The CDR3 DNA follows: TGTGCCAGCAGTTTACAGGGGGCAGAGACCCAGTACTTC.

This rearrangement joins TRBV7-9 to TRBJ2-3, with TRBD1 as a possible D gene (5 bases). CDR1 and CDR2 from the germline V gene are SEHNR and FQNEAQ (reference sequence). This CDR3 comprises 15 residues. Trimming cost V 5 bases and J 2 bases, with 14 bases left between them. The CDR3 DNA is TGTGCCAGCAGCGCCTCCAGGGAACTCACAGATACGCAGTATTTT. Amino acids: CASSASRELTDTQYF.

The gene calls are TRBV28 and TRBJ1-1, with D possibly matching TRBD1 (6 bases). The CDR3 is 12 residues long. V was shortened by 3 bases and J by 8 bases, with 10 bases between the two germline ends. Germline loops: CDR1 MDHEN, CDR2 SYDVKM. The CDR3 protein is CASSLMRGEAFF. The CDR3 DNA sequence: TGTGCCAGCAGTTTGATGAGGGGGGAAGCTTTCTTT.

This clonotype was detected only a few times. This chain uses TRBV5-1 with TRBJ2-7, with 8 bases fitting TRBD2. Germline CDR1 and CDR2: SGHRS and YFSETQ. The CDR3 is made up of 13 amino acids. V gave up 4 bases and J gave up 7 bases; unmatched junction bases: 7. CDR3 sequence (DNA): TGCGCCAGCAGCGTGGAACCGGGGGGGGAGCAGTACTTC. Protein product: CASSVEPGGEQYF.